This T cell receptor beta chain was observed in a study of blood T cell repertoires in COVID-19. Repertoires were generated with immunoSEQ multiplex PCR, while TCRdb's copy carries only in-frame clones and drops some. This repertoire shows around 210,000 clones, 80% to 90% found once; its top ten account for 1.5%. Germline V gene sequence: CDR1 MDHEN, CDR2 SYDVKM. V lost 2 bases to trimming and J lost 3 bases, with 13 bases between them. This CDR3 is built from 15 residues. The TCR comes from a man aged 18 to 35 with active or convalescent COVID-19. This chain links TRBV28 with TRBJ2-5; a weak D match, TRBD1 (6 bases). The specimen was peripheral blood. The CDR3 protein is CASSLAYREEETQYF. As DNA, the CDR3 is TGTGCCAGCAGTTTAGCCTACAGGGAAGAAGAGACCCAGTACTTC.